This TCR beta chain was obtained from a study of T cell repertoires in cytomegalovirus infection (dated by TCRdb to about 2019). With respect to the entire study: Alongside well-studied HLA-B-restricted epitopes, the peptide stimulations were aimed at recently identified HLA-C-restricted CMV epitopes, whose presentation resists viral immunomodulation. Donor HLA type was relevant to the analysis, because carriage of CMV infection together with the matching HLA type was indicated by public TCR beta signatures. Results and caveats for the whole study, not just this receptor: In both this cohort and an independent cohort of 352 donors, the cumulative frequency of public TCR beta family members distinguished carriers of CMV infection plus the relevant HLA type. The ex vivo response was dominated by HLA-C-restricted CMV-specific TCR beta clonotypes, which also provided the single most frequent clonotype in two of eight donors.

TCRdb lists the instrument as Illumina HiSeq 1500. Starting from the raw public reads, TCRdb applied fastp trimming at Q25, assembled clones with MiXCR and retained in-frame beta chains. Merged by CDR3 protein, the rows form single entries marked with the most common genes and DNA. A total of hundreds of thousands of distinct CDR3 sequences appear in this sample, under 55% of them only once. 43% of the sample belongs to the ten largest clones. This clonotype was seen ten or more times. Its antigen is not yet known. Nothing much larger sits one base from this clone, and base qualities are not available. The sample's treatment or condition label, decoded: in vitro stimulation with specific CMV peptide epitopes to enrich CMV-specific T cells. The TCR sequence derives from a human donor in good health (CMV status not recorded). Some clones in this sample may be carry-over from other donors' samples. The sample here was cultured PBMCs, taken from culture after CMV antigen stimulation.

The CDR3 reads as follows: CASSFGGLAAAKNIQYF. In nucleotides, the sequence is TGTGCCAGCAGCTTTGGGGGACTAGCGGCAGCCAAAAACATTCAGTACTTC. The chain joins TRBV7-2 to TRBJ2-4; 11 central nucleotides agree with TRBD2. Looking up the germline V gene yields CDR1 SGHTA and CDR2 FQGNSA. From the cysteine through the phenylalanine, the CDR3 covers 17 amino acids. CDR3 DNA is the only sequence kept; it has 51 bases, read in frame from the first base. Clipping removes 3 bases from V and 0 bases from J, with 4 as the unmatched junction base count. Outside the CDR3, residues come from the reference TRBV7-2 and TRBJ2-4 proteins, so the full variable domain is: GAGVSQSPSNKVTEKGKDVELRCDPISGHTALYWYRQSLGQGLEFLIYFQGNSAPDKSGLPSDRFSAERTGGSVSTLTIQRTQQEDSAVYLCASSFGGLAAAKNIQYFGAGTRLSVL.